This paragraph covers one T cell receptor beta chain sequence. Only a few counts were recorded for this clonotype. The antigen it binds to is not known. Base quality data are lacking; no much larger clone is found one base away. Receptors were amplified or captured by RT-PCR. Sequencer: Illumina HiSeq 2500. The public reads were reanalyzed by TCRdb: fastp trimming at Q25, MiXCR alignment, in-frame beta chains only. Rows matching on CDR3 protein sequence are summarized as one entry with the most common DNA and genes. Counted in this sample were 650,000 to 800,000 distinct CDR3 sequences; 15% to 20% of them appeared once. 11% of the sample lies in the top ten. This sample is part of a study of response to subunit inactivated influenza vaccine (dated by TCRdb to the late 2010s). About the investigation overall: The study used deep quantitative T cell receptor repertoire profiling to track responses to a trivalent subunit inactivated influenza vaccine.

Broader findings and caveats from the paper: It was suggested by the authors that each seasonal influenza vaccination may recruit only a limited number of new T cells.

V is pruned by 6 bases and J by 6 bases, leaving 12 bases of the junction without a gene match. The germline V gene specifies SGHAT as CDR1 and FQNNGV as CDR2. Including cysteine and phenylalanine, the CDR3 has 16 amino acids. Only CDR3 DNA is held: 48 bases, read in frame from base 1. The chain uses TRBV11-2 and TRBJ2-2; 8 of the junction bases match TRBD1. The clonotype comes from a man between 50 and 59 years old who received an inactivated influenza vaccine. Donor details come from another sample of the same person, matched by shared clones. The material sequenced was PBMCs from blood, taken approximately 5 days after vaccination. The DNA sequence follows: TGTGCCAGCAGTTTAACCCCGGGACAGGTATCCGGGGAGCTGTTTTTT. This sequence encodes CASSLTPGQVSGELFF.